The next 5 T cell receptor beta chains were all read from a single sample in a study of vaccination and CD4 T cells after COVID-19. The treatment was: approximately 11-day PBMC culture with coronavirus spike peptide pools or control peptides (ViraFEST assay). The Oncomine TCR Beta short-read assay generated sequence data from the DNA of cultured CD4+ T cells. MiXCR, applied by TCRdb to the PCR reads, yields one record per CDR3 protein. Of about 13,000 distinct CDR3 sequences in the sample, 35% to 45% were seen once. These receptors are not linked to any known antigen. Here the sequenced sample was CD4+ T cells from blood, cultured in vitro, taken after SARS-CoV-2 vaccination. The receptors shown here come from a human donor who had recovered from COVID-19.

This clonotype was seen once. The rearrangement links TRBV6-5 to TRBJ2-7; possible D gene TRBD2, 7 bases. The V gene's germline CDR1 is MNHEY and CDR2 SVGAGI. V was clipped by 0 bases and J by 6 bases, with 12 bases between them. The CDR3 runs 14 residues. CDR3 in amino acids: CASSYSMGGREQYF. Here the CDR3 DNA reads TGTGCCAGCAGTTACTCGATGGGGGGGCGCGAGCAGTACTTC.

Here the CDR3 reads CASSLTGLSRNTEAFF. The CDR3 DNA reads TGTGCCAGCAGTTTGACGGGACTCTCCCGGAACACTGAAGCTTTCTTT. V usage is TRBV25-1 and J usage is TRBJ1-1, with D perhaps TRBD1 (5 bases). The length of the CDR3 is 16 residues. Germline V lookup: CDR1 MGHDK, CDR2 SYGVNS. V lost 5 bases and J lost 1, with 17 bases in between.

The table lists this clonotype with a few counts. The chain links TRBV20-1 to TRBJ2-2; possible D gene TRBD1, 6 bases. Trimming took off 6 bases at V and 6 bases at J, with 14 bases between the two ends. CDR1 is DFQATT and CDR2 is SNEGSKA in the germline V gene (reference sequence). This CDR3 is built from 13 residues. The CDR3, as DNA: TGCAGTGCCACCCAACCAGGGGCCGGGGAGCTGTTTTTT. Protein product: CSATQPGAGELFF.

The chain recombines TRBV5-4 with TRBJ2-1; 9 bases are shared with TRBD2. V was pared by 1 base and J by 5 bases, with 4 bases of the junction left unmatched. The CDR3 has 15 amino acids. CDR1 is SGHNT and CDR2 is YYREEE in the germline V gene (reference sequence). The CDR3: CASSLLTSGDNEQFF. DNA of the CDR3: TGTGCCAGCAGCTTGTTGACTAGCGGTGACAATGAGCAGTTCTTC. Supplemented by reference TRBV5-4 and TRBJ2-1, the full variable domain reads ETGVTQSPTHLIKTRGQQVTLRCSSQSGHNTVSWYQQALGQGPQFIFQYYREEENGRGNFPPRFSGLQFPNYSSELNVNALELDDSALYLCASSLLTSGDNEQFFGPGTRLTVL.

V gene TRBV6-4 combines with J gene TRBJ2-1; 7 bases map to TRBD2. After removal of 3 bases from V and 3 bases from J, the junction contained 5 bases not matched to a gene. CDR1 MRHNA and CDR2 SNTAGT come from the germline V gene. The CDR3 totals 15 residues. The CDR3: CASSDGLADYNEQFF. The CDR3 nucleotides are TGTGCCAGCAGTGATGGGCTAGCGGACTACAATGAGCAGTTCTTC.